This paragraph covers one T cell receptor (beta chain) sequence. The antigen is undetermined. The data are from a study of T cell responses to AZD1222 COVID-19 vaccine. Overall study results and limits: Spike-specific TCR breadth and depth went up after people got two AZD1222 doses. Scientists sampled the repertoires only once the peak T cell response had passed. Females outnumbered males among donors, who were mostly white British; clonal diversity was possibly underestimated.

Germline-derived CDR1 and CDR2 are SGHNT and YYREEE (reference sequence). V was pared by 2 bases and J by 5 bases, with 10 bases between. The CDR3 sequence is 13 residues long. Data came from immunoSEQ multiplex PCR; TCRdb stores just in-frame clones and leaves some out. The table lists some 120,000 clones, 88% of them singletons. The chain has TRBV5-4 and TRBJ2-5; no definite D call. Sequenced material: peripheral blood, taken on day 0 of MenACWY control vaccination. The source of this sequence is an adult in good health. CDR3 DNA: TGTGCCAGCAGCTTTTTGAGTGCGGAGACCCAGTACTTC. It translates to CASSFLSAETQYF.